This T cell receptor beta chain is drawn from a study of T cell responses to AZD1222 COVID-19 vaccine. Study-level information: Combined were second doses at about 4 or about 12 weeks.

CDR3 length equals 16 residues. Trimming cost V 2 bases and J 0 bases; bases outside gene matches: 6. CDR1 is KGHSH, CDR2 LQKENI, per germline. As to this clone: Antigen unknown.

Points from the study as a whole: Spike-specific TCRs gained breadth and depth after people received two AZD1222 doses. White British donors predominated, females outnumbered males, and clonal diversity was possibly underestimated. Variant regions that are unmutated are reportedly the target of nearly half of spike-specific TCRs.

Only in-frame clones appear in the TCRdb table, and some are missing; sequencing was by immunoSEQ multiplex PCR. The profile covers over 75,000 clones, with around 91% appearing a single time and 31% taken by the ten largest. The clonotype comes from an adult in good health. The rearrangement uses TRBV18 and TRBJ2-7; 8 nucleotides match TRBD1. Sequenced material: peripheral blood, taken on day 0 of AZD1222 vaccination. The CDR3 loop is CASSPTQGANSYEQYF. The CDR3 bases are TGTGCCAGCTCACCAACGCAGGGGGCTAACTCCTACGAGCAGTACTTC. The entire variable domain, with the rest obtained from reference TRBV18 and TRBJ2-7, is as follows: NAGVMQNPRHLVRRRGQEARLRCSPMKGHSHVYWYRQLPEEGLKFMVYLQKENIIDESGMPKERFSAEFPKEGPSILRIQQVVRGDSAAYFCASSPTQGANSYEQYFGPGTRLTVT.